The clone carrying this TCR beta chain was detected only once. Generated by immunoSEQ multiplex PCR, the TCRdb table keeps only in-frame clones and is missing some. Of 35,000 to 45,000 clones listed, about 88% are singletons. These data belong to a study of T cell changes during pregnancy in multiple sclerosis. V was cut by 8 bases and J by 0 bases, with 16 bases left in between. Germline values: CDR1 SQVTM, CDR2 ANQGSEA. The CDR3 is made up of 14 amino acids. The chain employs TRBV29-1 and TRBJ2-5; maybe TRBD1 (6 bases). The sample consisted of CD8+ T cells from peripheral blood mononuclear cells, taken in the first trimester of pregnancy. The receptor comes from a female donor with multiple sclerosis, enrolled in a pregnancy study. The CDR3 loop is CSISDRCYQETQYF. The CDR3 DNA sequence: TGCAGCATCTCGGACAGATGTTACCAAGAGACCCAGTACTTC. The full variable domain, its missing parts supplied by reference TRBV29-1 and TRBJ2-5, is SAVISQKPSRDICQRGTSLTIQCQVDSQVTMMFWYRQQPGQSLTLIATANQGSEATYESGFVIDKFPISRPNLTFSTLTVSNMSPEDSSIYLCSISDRCYQETQYFGPGTRLLVL.